Sequencing of this T cell receptor (beta chain) was carried out in a study of T cell responses to AZD1222 COVID-19 vaccine. The method was immunoSEQ multiplex PCR; TCRdb's version includes in-frame clones alone and lacks a portion of them. The data show approximately 110,000 clones, about 91% seen once. The germline gives CDR1 MNHEY, CDR2 SVGAGI. V was clipped by 2 bases and J by 4 bases, with 5 bases between them. The CDR3 sequence is 13 residues long. This material consisted of peripheral blood, taken 28 days after the second AZD1222 dose. V is TRBV6-5 and J is TRBJ2-2, with unresolved D. This receptor was identified in an adult who received the AZD1222 COVID-19 vaccine. CDR3 in amino acids: CASSYDGTGELFF. The CDR3 DNA reads as TGTGCCAGCAGTTACGACGGCACCGGGGAGCTGTTTTTT.